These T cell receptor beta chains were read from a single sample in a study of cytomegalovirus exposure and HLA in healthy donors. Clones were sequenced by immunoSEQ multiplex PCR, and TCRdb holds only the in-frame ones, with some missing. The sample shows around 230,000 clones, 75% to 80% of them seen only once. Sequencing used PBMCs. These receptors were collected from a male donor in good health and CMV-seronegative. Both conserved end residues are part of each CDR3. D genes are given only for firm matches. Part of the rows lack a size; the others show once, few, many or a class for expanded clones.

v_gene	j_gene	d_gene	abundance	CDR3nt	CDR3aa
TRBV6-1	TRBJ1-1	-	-	TGTGCCAGTGCCAGGGTTGGCACTGAAGCTTTCTTT	CASARVGTEAFF
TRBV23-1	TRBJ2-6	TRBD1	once	TGCGCCAGCAGTCAATCAACCCCGAGAAAACAGGGGACCGGGGCCAACGTCCTGACTTTC	CASSQSTPRKQGTGANVLTF
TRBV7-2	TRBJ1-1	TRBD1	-	TGTGCCAGCAGCTTAGTAGGGGGCGTATTGATGAACACTGAAGCTTTCTTT	CASSLVGGVLMNTEAFF
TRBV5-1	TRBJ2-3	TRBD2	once	TGCGCCAGCAGCTTCGGTGTCACTAGCGGCACAGATACGCAGTATTTT	CASSFGVTSGTDTQYF
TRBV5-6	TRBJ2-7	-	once	TGTGCCAGCAGCTTGGGTGCTAGCACGCTGAACGAGCAGTACTTC	CASSLGASTLNEQYF
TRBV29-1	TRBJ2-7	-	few	TGCAGCGTTGAAGATGCTAGCGAGCCCCCCCACGAGCAGTACTTC	CSVEDASEPPHEQYF
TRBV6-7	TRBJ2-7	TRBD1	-	TGTGCCAGCAGTTACTCGATCGATCCGGGACAGGGCCCCTACGAGCAGTACTTC	CASSYSIDPGQGPYEQYF
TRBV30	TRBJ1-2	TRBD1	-	TGTGCCTGGACCACCCCCCCTACAGGGGTTGCCTATGGCTACACCTTC	CAWTTPPTGVAYGYTF
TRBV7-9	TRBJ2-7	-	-	TGTGCCAGCAGCTCCCAGGGGTACGAGCAGTACTTC	CASSSQGYEQYF
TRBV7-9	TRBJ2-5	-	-	TGTGCCAGCAGCTTAGACAGGGCCCAGTACTTC	CASSLDRAQYF
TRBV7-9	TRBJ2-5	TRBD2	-	TGTGCCAGCAGCTTAGGGCCTAGCGGGGGTTTGGAGACCCAGTACTTC	CASSLGPSGGLETQYF
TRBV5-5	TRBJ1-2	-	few	TGTGCCAGCAGCTTGAGAACAGCTTATAACTATGGCTACACCTTC	CASSLRTAYNYGYTF
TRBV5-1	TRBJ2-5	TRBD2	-	TGCGCCAGCAGCTTGGTAGCGGGGGGACGAGAGACCCAGTACTTC	CASSLVAGGRETQYF
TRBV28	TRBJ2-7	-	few	TGTGCCAGCAGTTGGCCCGCTAGGAGCCGCCGGTCCTACGAGCAGTACTTC	CASSWPARSRRSYEQYF